Below, one TCR beta chain is given with its context. This specimen comes from a study of blood T cell repertoires in COVID-19. Turning to the study itself: The origin of the acute and convalescent COVID-19 samples was the United States, Italy and Spain.

Clones were read by immunoSEQ multiplex PCR, and TCRdb kept only the in-frame ones, dropping some. The sample lists about 59,000 clones; 70% to 85% were seen once. The germline V and J ends were trimmed by 1 base and 7 bases, with 14 bases remaining between them. Germline CDR1 and CDR2: MGHRA and YSYEKL. The CDR3 sequence is 14 residues long. The TCR originated in a human donor in a cohort sampled during active COVID-19. Material for sequencing was peripheral blood. V gene TRBV4-1 combines with J gene TRBJ2-7; D may be TRBD1 (5 bases). CDR3 residues: CASSQGLWGGEQYF. Here the CDR3 DNA reads TGCGCCAGCAGCCAAGGCCTCTGGGGCGGAGAGCAGTACTTC.